This T cell receptor beta chain was identified during a study of T cell changes during pregnancy in multiple sclerosis. Sequencing used immunoSEQ multiplex PCR; TCRdb keeps in-frame clones, though not all of them. The sample carries under 85,000 clones, about 93% recorded once. The CDR3 extends over 11 amino acids. Germline loops: CDR1 LNHDA, CDR2 SQIVND (reference sequence). V was clipped by 1 base and J by 7 bases, with 4 bases between them. The chain joins TRBV19 to TRBJ1-1; D gene uncertain. The sample in question was peripheral blood, obtained in the third trimester of pregnancy. This clonotype was obtained from a female donor in good health, enrolled as a control in a pregnancy study. DNA of the CDR3: TGTGCCAGTAGTATAGGTCTTGAAGCTTTCTTT. Its protein product is CASSIGLEAFF.